Listed below are T cell receptor beta chains from one sample, sequenced in a study of early T cells in non-severe SARS-CoV-2 infection. TCRdb re-called the 5' RACE reads with MiXCR, one entry per CDR3 protein. In the table there are tens of thousands of distinct CDR3 sequences, over 4.5% of which are singletons. Material for sequencing was whole blood. The receptors were sampled from an adult who was a healthcare worker with PCR-confirmed SARS-CoV-2 infection or an uninfected control (not recorded which). The CDR3 runs from the conserved cysteine through the conserved F or W. Fields, in order: D gene, V gene, J gene, CDR3 length, clone size, CDR3 protein, CDR3 DNA. D genes are given only for firm matches. A row's size may be missing; if present it is once, few, many or a size class.

D gene: NA; V gene: TRBV12-3/TRBV12-4; J gene: TRBJ2-6; CDR3 length: 16; clone size: many; CDR3 protein: CASSPLIATGANVLTF; CDR3 DNA: TGTGCCAGCAGCCCCCTCATAGCGACTGGGGCCAACGTCCTGACTTTC
D gene: TRBD1; V gene: TRBV10-3; J gene: TRBJ2-5; CDR3 length: 15; clone size: many; CDR3 protein: CAISGTGGYQETQYF; CDR3 DNA: TGTGCCATCAGTGGGACAGGGGGGTACCAAGAGACCCAGTACTTC
D gene: NA; V gene: TRBV7-9; J gene: TRBJ1-4; CDR3 length: 12; clone size: NA; CDR3 protein: CASSRNSEKLFF; CDR3 DNA: TGTGCCAGCAGCCGTAACAGTGAAAAACTGTTTTTT
D gene: NA; V gene: TRBV3-1; J gene: TRBJ2-7; CDR3 length: 13; clone size: many; CDR3 protein: CASSQGSSEQRYF; CDR3 DNA: TGTGCCAGCAGCCAAGGGAGCTCGGAGCAGCGGTACTTC
D gene: NA; V gene: TRBV3-1; J gene: TRBJ1-1; CDR3 length: 12; clone size: many; CDR3 protein: CASSQTGLGAFF; CDR3 DNA: TGTGCCAGCAGCCAAACAGGGCTTGGAGCTTTCTTT
D gene: NA; V gene: TRBV20-1; J gene: TRBJ1-1; CDR3 length: 17; clone size: many; CDR3 protein: CSAHPPSGQGGGREAFF; CDR3 DNA: TGCAGTGCTCACCCCCCTTCGGGGCAGGGAGGAGGACGTGAAGCTTTCTTT
D gene: NA; V gene: TRBV14; J gene: TRBJ2-1; CDR3 length: 16; clone size: NA; CDR3 protein: CASSHGLFPQKNEQFF; CDR3 DNA: TGTGCCAGCAGCCACGGACTTTTTCCACAAAAGAATGAGCAGTTCTTC
D gene: NA; V gene: TRBV20-1; J gene: TRBJ2-4; CDR3 length: 11; clone size: NA; CDR3 protein: CSVRPENIQYF; CDR3 DNA: TGCAGTGTGAGGCCAGAAAACATTCAGTACTTC
D gene: NA; V gene: TRBV2; J gene: TRBJ2-7; CDR3 length: 16; clone size: NA; CDR3 protein: CASTHPGGNQNYEQYF; CDR3 DNA: TGTGCCAGCACCCACCCCGGGGGCAACCAGAACTACGAGCAGTACTTC
D gene: NA; V gene: TRBV7-9; J gene: TRBJ2-5; CDR3 length: 12; clone size: many; CDR3 protein: CASSLTFETQYF; CDR3 DNA: TGTGCCAGCAGCCTAACCTTTGAGACCCAGTACTTC
D gene: TRBD2; V gene: TRBV12-3/TRBV12-4; J gene: TRBJ2-5; CDR3 length: 15; clone size: few; CDR3 protein: CASSSTSGRVETQYF; CDR3 DNA: TGTGCCAGCAGTTCGACTAGCGGGAGGGTAGAGACCCAGTACTTC
D gene: NA; V gene: TRBV12-5; J gene: TRBJ1-5; CDR3 length: 12; clone size: many; CDR3 protein: CASGLDSQPQHF; CDR3 DNA: TGTGCTAGTGGTTTGGATAGTCAGCCCCAGCATTTT
D gene: NA; V gene: TRBV29-1; J gene: TRBJ2-1; CDR3 length: 12; clone size: many; CDR3 protein: CSVRMSRDEQFF; CDR3 DNA: TGCAGCGTTAGGATGAGTCGCGATGAGCAGTTCTTC
D gene: NA; V gene: TRBV7-6; J gene: TRBJ2-3; CDR3 length: 16; clone size: many; CDR3 protein: CASSLQPGRGTDTQYF; CDR3 DNA: TGTGCCAGCAGCTTACAGCCGGGAAGGGGCACAGATACGCAGTATTTT
D gene: TRBD1; V gene: TRBV20-1; J gene: TRBJ1-2; CDR3 length: 13; clone size: many; CDR3 protein: CSARDRGGYGYTF; CDR3 DNA: TGCAGTGCTCGGGACAGGGGAGGCTATGGCTACACCTTC
D gene: NA; V gene: TRBV7-2; J gene: TRBJ1-5; CDR3 length: 15; clone size: many; CDR3 protein: CASSRIKDTGQPQHF; CDR3 DNA: TGTGCCAGCAGCCGAATTAAGGATACTGGTCAGCCCCAGCATTTT
D gene: NA; V gene: TRBV11-2; J gene: TRBJ2-4; CDR3 length: 15; clone size: NA; CDR3 protein: CASSFTALAKNIQYF; CDR3 DNA: TGTGCCAGCAGCTTTACGGCCCTGGCCAAAAACATTCAGTACTTC
D gene: NA; V gene: TRBV10-2; J gene: TRBJ2-3; CDR3 length: 14; clone size: many; CDR3 protein: CASSEQRTTDTQYF; CDR3 DNA: TGCGCCAGCAGTGAGCAGCGGACCACAGATACGCAGTATTTT
D gene: NA; V gene: TRBV6-2/TRBV6-3; J gene: TRBJ1-5; CDR3 length: 15; clone size: many; CDR3 protein: CASSYRTDDNQPQHF; CDR3 DNA: TGTGCCAGCAGTTACAGGACCGACGATAATCAGCCCCAGCATTTT
D gene: NA; V gene: TRBV6-2/TRBV6-3; J gene: TRBJ2-6; CDR3 length: 16; clone size: NA; CDR3 protein: CASRQGKEKGANVLTF; CDR3 DNA: TGTGCCAGCCGGCAGGGCAAGGAGAAAGGGGCCAACGTCCTGACTTTC
D gene: TRBD2; V gene: TRBV24-1; J gene: TRBJ2-1; CDR3 length: 15; clone size: many; CDR3 protein: CATSAPLGLANEQFF; CDR3 DNA: TGTGCCACCAGTGCTCCATTAGGACTAGCCAACGAGCAGTTCTTC
D gene: NA; V gene: TRBV5-8; J gene: TRBJ1-1; CDR3 length: 12; clone size: many; CDR3 protein: CASSPRWGRSQF; CDR3 DNA: TGTGCCAGCAGCCCTCGATGGGGCAGGTCACAGTTT
D gene: NA; V gene: TRBV6-5; J gene: TRBJ2-1; CDR3 length: 16; clone size: many; CDR3 protein: CASSPSRASSYNEQFF; CDR3 DNA: TGTGCCAGCAGCCCCTCTAGGGCGAGCTCCTACAATGAGCAGTTCTTC
D gene: NA; V gene: TRBV12-3/TRBV12-4; J gene: TRBJ2-6; CDR3 length: 13; clone size: many; CDR3 protein: CASSSSGANVLTF; CDR3 DNA: TGTGCCAGCAGTTCCTCTGGGGCCAACGTCCTGACTTTC
D gene: TRBD2; V gene: TRBV6-5; J gene: TRBJ2-4; CDR3 length: 13; clone size: many; CDR3 protein: CAAQSAGQNIQYF; CDR3 DNA: TGTGCCGCACAATCAGCGGGACAAAACATTCAGTACTTC
D gene: NA; V gene: TRBV5-1; J gene: TRBJ2-3; CDR3 length: 16; clone size: many; CDR3 protein: CASSLEGRGGTDTQYF; CDR3 DNA: TGCGCCAGCAGCTTAGAAGGACGCGGGGGCACAGATACGCAGTATTTT
D gene: NA; V gene: TRBV5-4; J gene: TRBJ1-2; CDR3 length: 14; clone size: NA; CDR3 protein: CASSLKAINYGYTF; CDR3 DNA: TGTGCCAGCAGCTTAAAGGCTATTAACTATGGCTACACCTTC
D gene: NA; V gene: TRBV7-9; J gene: TRBJ1-1; CDR3 length: 14; clone size: many; CDR3 protein: CASSLSRADTEAFF; CDR3 DNA: TGTGCCAGCAGCTTAAGTCGGGCGGACACTGAAGCTTTCTTT
D gene: NA; V gene: TRBV19; J gene: TRBJ1-1; CDR3 length: 14; clone size: few; CDR3 protein: CATTWGPSNTEAFF; CDR3 DNA: TGTGCCACCACATGGGGACCCTCGAACACTGAAGCTTTCTTT
D gene: NA; V gene: TRBV19; J gene: TRBJ2-1; CDR3 length: 17; clone size: many; CDR3 protein: CASSIDIGYLVSNEQFF; CDR3 DNA: TGTGCCAGTAGTATAGATATCGGCTACCTGGTCTCCAATGAGCAGTTCTTC
D gene: NA; V gene: TRBV21-1; J gene: TRBJ2-3; CDR3 length: 17; clone size: many; CDR3 protein: CASSKGSASGPRDTQYF; CDR3 DNA: TGTGCCAGCAGCAAAGGCTCTGCTAGCGGCCCTCGAGATACGCAGTATTTT
D gene: TRBD1; V gene: TRBV27; J gene: TRBJ2-5; CDR3 length: 14; clone size: many; CDR3 protein: CASSPQGARETQYF; CDR3 DNA: TGTGCCAGCAGTCCCCAGGGGGCTAGGGAGACCCAGTACTTC
D gene: NA; V gene: TRBV5-1; J gene: TRBJ1-2; CDR3 length: 14; clone size: few; CDR3 protein: CASSLEATDYGYTF; CDR3 DNA: TGCGCCAGCAGCTTGGAGGCGACAGACTATGGCTACACCTTC
D gene: NA; V gene: TRBV30; J gene: TRBJ1-5; CDR3 length: 13; clone size: many; CDR3 protein: CAWSRDSNQPQHF; CDR3 DNA: TGTGCCTGGAGTCGGGACAGCAATCAGCCCCAGCATTTT
D gene: TRBD1; V gene: TRBV11-3; J gene: TRBJ1-1; CDR3 length: 12; clone size: few; CDR3 protein: CASSRRGSEAFF; CDR3 DNA: TGTGCCAGCAGCCGCAGGGGGTCTGAAGCTTTCTTT
D gene: NA; V gene: TRBV18; J gene: TRBJ2-3; CDR3 length: 14; clone size: many; CDR3 protein: CASSPERSTDTQYF; CDR3 DNA: TGTGCCAGCTCTCCGGAGAGGAGTACAGATACGCAGTATTTT
D gene: TRBD1; V gene: TRBV7-6; J gene: TRBJ2-2; CDR3 length: 16; clone size: many; CDR3 protein: CASSSRTGENTGELFF; CDR3 DNA: TGTGCCAGCAGCTCGAGGACAGGGGAGAACACCGGGGAGCTGTTTTTT
D gene: TRBD2; V gene: TRBV12-3/TRBV12-4; J gene: TRBJ2-3; CDR3 length: 14; clone size: many; CDR3 protein: CASSRTSGSGTQYF; CDR3 DNA: TGTGCCAGCAGCCGGACTAGCGGGAGTGGGACGCAGTATTTT
D gene: NA; V gene: TRBV11-2; J gene: TRBJ1-2; CDR3 length: 14; clone size: many; CDR3 protein: CASSLDRTEYGYTF; CDR3 DNA: TGTGCCAGCAGCTTAGATCGGACAGAATATGGCTACACCTTC
D gene: TRBD1; V gene: TRBV2; J gene: TRBJ1-5; CDR3 length: 16; clone size: many; CDR3 protein: CASSVWRDRGEQPQHF; CDR3 DNA: TGTGCCAGCAGTGTCTGGCGAGACAGGGGGGAACAGCCCCAGCATTTT
D gene: NA; V gene: TRBV5-1; J gene: TRBJ2-1; CDR3 length: 12; clone size: many; CDR3 protein: CASSAQGNEQFF; CDR3 DNA: TGCGCCAGCAGCGCCCAGGGCAATGAGCAGTTCTTC
D gene: TRBD1; V gene: TRBV2; J gene: TRBJ1-1; CDR3 length: 13; clone size: NA; CDR3 protein: CASSVDRFSEAFF; CDR3 DNA: TGTGCCAGCAGTGTGGACAGGTTCTCTGAAGCTTTCTTT
D gene: TRBD2; V gene: TRBV4-3; J gene: TRBJ2-3; CDR3 length: 17; clone size: many; CDR3 protein: CASSQDAGLTSTDTQYF; CDR3 DNA: TGCGCCAGCAGCCAAGATGCGGGACTAACTAGCACAGATACGCAGTATTTT
D gene: NA; V gene: TRBV2; J gene: TRBJ1-6; CDR3 length: 13; clone size: many; CDR3 protein: CASKGSYNSPLHF; CDR3 DNA: TGTGCCAGCAAGGGTTCCTATAATTCACCCCTCCACTTT
D gene: NA; V gene: TRBV7-8; J gene: TRBJ2-7; CDR3 length: 15; clone size: NA; CDR3 protein: CASSLGGDWSYEQYF; CDR3 DNA: TGTGCCAGCAGCTTAGGAGGGGATTGGTCCTACGAGCAGTACTTC
D gene: TRBD2; V gene: TRBV3-1; J gene: TRBJ2-3; CDR3 length: 17; clone size: few; CDR3 protein: CASSQDRGGSWTDTQYF; CDR3 DNA: TGTGCCAGCAGCCAAGATCGAGGCGGGAGTTGGACAGATACGCAGTATTTT
D gene: TRBD1; V gene: TRBV18; J gene: TRBJ2-7; CDR3 length: 16; clone size: NA; CDR3 protein: CASSPPGDRGSYEQYF; CDR3 DNA: TGTGCCAGCTCACCACCAGGGGACAGGGGCTCCTACGAGCAGTACTTC
D gene: NA; V gene: TRBV12-3/TRBV12-4; J gene: TRBJ1-1; CDR3 length: 14; clone size: NA; CDR3 protein: CASGYLPVATEAFF; CDR3 DNA: TGTGCCAGCGGCTATCTTCCGGTCGCCACTGAAGCTTTCTTT
D gene: NA; V gene: TRBV7-2; J gene: TRBJ2-1; CDR3 length: 15; clone size: NA; CDR3 protein: CASSLGLISVTEQFF; CDR3 DNA: TGTGCCAGCAGCTTAGGGTTGATTAGCGTGACCGAGCAGTTCTTC
D gene: NA; V gene: TRBV5-6; J gene: TRBJ1-2; CDR3 length: 15; clone size: NA; CDR3 protein: CASSLGPGPSYGYTF; CDR3 DNA: TGTGCCAGCAGCTTGGGTCCAGGACCAAGCTATGGCTACACCTTC
D gene: NA; V gene: TRBV29-1; J gene: TRBJ2-5; CDR3 length: 13; clone size: many; CDR3 protein: CSVVVSGQETQYF; CDR3 DNA: TGCAGCGTTGTAGTTTCCGGCCAAGAGACCCAGTACTTC
D gene: NA; V gene: TRBV5-1; J gene: TRBJ2-1; CDR3 length: 15; clone size: few; CDR3 protein: CASSDGARERDEQFF; CDR3 DNA: TGCGCCAGCAGCGATGGCGCCAGGGAAAGGGATGAGCAGTTCTTC